The 21 T cell receptor beta chains below all came from one sample that was sequenced in a study of T cell responses to AZD1222 COVID-19 vaccine (dated by TCRdb to the early 2020s). Library creation used the immunoSEQ multiplex PCR assay. TCRdb stores this immuneACCESS table with in-frame sequences only. Part of the clones is absent; in the studies checked, under half of the shortfall reflects unresolved V genes, and no reason is known for the rest. Here the sample has just over 90,000 clones; 75% to 90% occur a single time. The ten largest clonotypes hold less than 3% of the sample. Read against the paper, the sample's time point label means: about 28 days (+/-7) after the second vaccine dose. The sample here was peripheral blood, taken 28 days after the second AZD1222 dose. The source of these receptors is an adult who received the AZD1222 COVID-19 vaccine.

The CDR3 DNA follows: TGTGCCAGCAGTGAAGGTTATCGGCACGACTACGAGCAGTACTTC. It is translated as CASSEGYRHDYEQYF. V and J are TRBV2 and TRBJ2-7; D is unresolved. Between the trimmed V and J ends, which lost 1 base and 3 bases, there was a span of 13 bases. The germline gives CDR1 SNHLY, CDR2 FYNNEI. This CDR3 is built from 15 residues.

The chain links TRBV12-3 or TRBV12-4 to TRBJ1-1; D is possibly TRBD1 (5 bases). This CDR3 comprises 11 residues. V lost 3 bases and J lost 8, with 7 bases in between. CDR3 amino acids: CASSFEGEAFF. Here the CDR3 DNA reads TGTGCCAGCAGTTTCGAGGGGGAAGCTTTCTTT.

This rearrangement joins TRBV27 to TRBJ2-1; D possibly matches TRBD1 or TRBD2 (5 bases each). Germline assignment: CDR1 MNHEY and CDR2 SMNVEV (reference sequence). The V end was cut by 6 bases, the J end by 3 bases, with 18 bases between. The length of the CDR3 is 16 residues. The CDR3 loop reads CASSPEGPTNYNEQFF. DNA of the CDR3: TGTGCCAGCAGCCCCGAGGGACCCACAAACTACAATGAGCAGTTCTTC.

V usage is TRBV5-1 and J usage is TRBJ2-5; unclear D gene. Germline assignment: CDR1 SGHRS and CDR2 YFSETQ. CDR3 length equals 14 residues. Trimming took off 2 bases at V and 5 bases at J, with 13 bases between the two ends. The CDR3 region is CASSFVTSEETQYF. CDR3 sequence (DNA): TGCGCCAGCAGCTTTGTAACCAGCGAGGAGACCCAGTACTTC.

The rearrangement uses TRBV5-6 and TRBJ2-5; 16 bases match TRBD2. V gave up 4 bases and J gave up 2 bases; unmatched junction bases: 2. The CDR3 contains 16 residues. Germline V gene data show CDR1 as SGHDT and CDR2 as YYEEEE. This CDR3 reads CASSKGLAGGQETQYF. CDR3 in DNA: TGTGCCAGCAGCAAGGGACTAGCGGGGGGGCAAGAGACCCAGTACTTC.

The V call is TRBV7-6, the J call TRBJ1-1; D unclear. Trimming pared 1 base from V and 0 bases from J, leaving 6 bases between. Germline-derived CDR1 and CDR2 are SGHVS and FNYEAQ. CDR3 length: 14 residues. CDR3 nucleotides: TGTGCCAGCAGCTTAGGATATTTGAACACTGAAGCTTTCTTT. It is translated as CASSLGYLNTEAFF.

The rearrangement uses TRBV5-4 and TRBJ2-3; tentatively, D is TRBD2 (5 bases). V lost 0 bases and J lost 6, with 11 bases in between. Germline V CDR1 and CDR2: SGHNT, YYREEE (reference sequence). The CDR3 runs 14 residues. CDR3 in amino acids: CASSLERRVDTQYF. The CDR3 bases are TGTGCCAGCAGCTTGGAACGGCGGGTGGATACGCAGTATTTT.

The chain joins TRBV6-5 to TRBJ1-2, with D possibly TRBD1 on 5 matching bases. The CDR3 consists of 14 residues. V was clipped by 7 bases and J by 2 bases, with 14 bases between them. Germline loops: CDR1 MNHEY, CDR2 SVGAGI. The CDR3 region is CASITWGRNYGYTF. The CDR3 nucleotides read TGTGCCAGCATTACCTGGGGACGGAACTATGGCTACACCTTC.

This clone showed up just once. The rearrangement uses TRBV4-3 and TRBJ2-1; 11 bases map to TRBD2. The CDR3 has 16 residues. J lost 7 bases, V lost 1 base, and 6 bases had no gene match. Germline V lookup: CDR1 LGHNA, CDR2 YSLEER. The chain's CDR3 is CASSQVSGGVYNEQFF. Written as DNA, the CDR3 is TGCGCCAGCAGCCAAGTTAGCGGGGGGGTGTATAATGAGCAGTTCTTC.

V gene TRBV11-2 combines with J gene TRBJ1-2; 7 bases map to TRBD1. V was pared by 9 bases and J by 2 bases, with 9 bases of the junction left unmatched. The V gene's germline CDR1 is SGHAT and CDR2 FQNNGV. The CDR3 length is 14 residues. The CDR3 is CASLGQEPNYGYTF. In DNA, the CDR3 is TGTGCCAGTCTTGGACAGGAACCCAACTATGGCTACACCTTC.

J is TRBJ1-4 and V is TRBV7-9; TRBD1 agrees at 8 bases. The J segment lost 10 bases and the V segment lost 5 bases, leaving 9 bases of the junction unmatched. This CDR3 has 14 residues. Germline V gene sequence: CDR1 SEHNR, CDR2 FQNEAQ (reference sequence). The CDR3, as DNA: TGTGCCAGCAGCACGGACAGGGACGGTGTAAAACTGTTTTTT. It specifies CASSTDRDGVKLFF.

This clone is a singleton in its sample. The J gene is TRBJ2-7, the V gene TRBV30; 7 bases align to TRBD2. The CDR3 sequence is 11 residues long. J gave up 3 bases and V 8 bases, and 4 bases lay outside the gene matches. Germline CDR1 GTSNPN, CDR2 SVGIG (reference sequence). The CDR3, as DNA: TGTGCCGGCGGGGAGGGCTACGAGCAGTACTTC. Its protein is CAGGEGYEQYF.

CDR3: CAISESVAATGELFF. CDR3 DNA: TGTGCCATCAGTGAGTCGGTAGCGGCCACCGGGGAGCTGTTTTTT. The chain is built from TRBV10-3 and TRBJ2-2, with D perhaps TRBD2 (6 bases). Germline lookup yields CDR1 ENHRY and CDR2 SYGVKD. The CDR3 has 15 residues. Trimming shortened V by 0 bases and J by 4 bases, and 9 bases separated the two germline ends.

The chain couples TRBV3-1 (or the pseudogene TRBV3-2) to TRBJ1-3; D gene ambiguous. The V and J ends lost 4 bases and 0 bases respectively, with 16 bases between them. This CDR3 is built from 17 residues. The germline V gene has CDR1 LGHDT and CDR2 YNNKEL (reference sequence). This CDR3 reads CASSRITGPYSGNTIYF. The CDR3 coding sequence is TGTGCCAGCAGCCGTATCACCGGACCGTACTCTGGAAACACCATATATTTT.

The chain is built from TRBV11-1 and TRBJ2-7, with 7 bases fitting TRBD1. Per the germline V gene, CDR1 is SGHAT and CDR2 is FQDESV (reference sequence). V shed 5 bases and J 0 bases; nucleotides not matched to a gene: 4. This CDR3 has 14 amino acids. The CDR3 is CASSLTGPSYEQYF. As DNA, the CDR3 is TGTGCCAGCAGCCTGACAGGGCCCTCCTACGAGCAGTACTTC.

The chain joins TRBV7-6 to TRBJ1-1; the D gene is possibly TRBD1 (6 bases). The CDR3 is 15 amino acids. Germline CDR1 reads SGHVS; CDR2 reads FNYEAQ. V lost 1 base and J 3 bases, leaving 12 bases between the germline ends. The CDR3, as DNA: TGTGCCAGCAGCTTAGGGGGGCGGCTCCACACTGAAGCTTTCTTT. Its translation: CASSLGGRLHTEAFF.

The gene calls are TRBV27 and TRBJ1-2; D may be TRBD1 (6 bases). Germline CDR1 and CDR2: MNHEY and SMNVEV (reference sequence). The CDR3 is 14 residues long. With 6 bases removed from V and 9 bases from J, the gap between germline ends came to 20 bases. CDR3 nucleotide sequence: TGTGCCAGCAGGCACACCGGGACATCAGAGAGCTACACCTTC. This encodes CASRHTGTSESYTF.

The rearrangement joins TRBV28 to TRBJ1-1; 7 bases are a match to TRBD1. Germline CDR1 and CDR2: MDHEN and SYDVKM. The CDR3 covers 13 residues. The CDR3 sequence is CSSQGPVNTEAFF. CDR3 sequence (DNA): TGTTCATCACAGGGGCCCGTTAACACTGAAGCTTTCTTT.

The CDR3 reads CASSTRQGDYNEQFF. DNA of the CDR3: TGTGCCAGCAGTACCAGACAGGGAGACTACAATGAGCAGTTCTTC. The chain uses TRBV6-2 or TRBV6-3 and TRBJ2-1; 7 bases match TRBD1. V lost 5 bases, J lost 3 bases, and 7 bases stayed unmatched. CDR1 and CDR2 (germline): MNHEY, SVGEGT. This CDR3 comprises 15 residues.

This chain joins TRBV12-3 or TRBV12-4 and TRBJ1-5; no clear D. Deletions cut 5 bases from V and 7 bases from J, with 12 bases between. The CDR3 totals 13 residues. Here the CDR3 DNA reads TGTGCCAGCAGTCCATACGGTTTGCAGCCCCAGCATTTT. This gives the protein CASSPYGLQPQHF.

V and J are TRBV6-6 and TRBJ1-5; 7 bases align to TRBD1. The CDR3 loop spans 14 amino acids. Germline values: CDR1 MNHNY, CDR2 SVGAGI (reference sequence). V shed 4 bases, J shed 5 bases, and the junction held 5 bases outside the gene matches. The CDR3 is CASSLTGSDQPQHF. CDR3 nucleotide sequence: TGTGCCAGCAGTTTGACAGGGTCGGATCAGCCCCAGCATTTT.